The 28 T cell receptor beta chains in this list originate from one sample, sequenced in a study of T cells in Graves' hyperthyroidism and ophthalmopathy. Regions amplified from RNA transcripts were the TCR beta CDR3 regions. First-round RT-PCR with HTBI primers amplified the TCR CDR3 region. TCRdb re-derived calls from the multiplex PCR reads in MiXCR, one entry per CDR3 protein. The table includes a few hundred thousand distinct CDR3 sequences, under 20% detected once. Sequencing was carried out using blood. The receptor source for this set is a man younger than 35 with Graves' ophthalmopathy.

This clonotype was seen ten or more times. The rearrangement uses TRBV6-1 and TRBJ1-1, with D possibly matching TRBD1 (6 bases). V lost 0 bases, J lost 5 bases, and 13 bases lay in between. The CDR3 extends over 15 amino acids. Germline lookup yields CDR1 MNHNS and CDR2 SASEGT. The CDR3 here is CASSEAAQGRTEAFF. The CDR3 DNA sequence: TGTGCCAGCAGTGAAGCGGCCCAGGGGAGGACTGAAGCTTTCTTT.

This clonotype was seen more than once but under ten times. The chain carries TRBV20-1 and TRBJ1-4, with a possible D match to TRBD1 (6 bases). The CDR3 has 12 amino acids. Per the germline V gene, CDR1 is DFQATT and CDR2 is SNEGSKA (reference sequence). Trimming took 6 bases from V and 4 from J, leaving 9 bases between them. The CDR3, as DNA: TGCAGTGCGAGGGGGGTTAATGAAAAACTGTTTTTT. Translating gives CSARGVNEKLFF.

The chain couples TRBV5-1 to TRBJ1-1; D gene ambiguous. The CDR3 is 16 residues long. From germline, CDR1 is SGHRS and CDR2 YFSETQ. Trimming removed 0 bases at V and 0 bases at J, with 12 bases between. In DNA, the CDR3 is TGCGCCAGCAGCTTGGAACAGAATCTCATGAACACTGAAGCTTTCTTT. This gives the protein CASSLEQNLMNTEAFF.

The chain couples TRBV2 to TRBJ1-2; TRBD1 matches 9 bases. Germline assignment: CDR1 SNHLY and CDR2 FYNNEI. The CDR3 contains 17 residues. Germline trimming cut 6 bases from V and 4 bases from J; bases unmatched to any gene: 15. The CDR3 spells CASSAHRDREFVYGYTF. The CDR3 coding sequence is TGTGCCAGCAGCGCCCACCGGGACAGGGAGTTCGTCTATGGCTACACCTTC.

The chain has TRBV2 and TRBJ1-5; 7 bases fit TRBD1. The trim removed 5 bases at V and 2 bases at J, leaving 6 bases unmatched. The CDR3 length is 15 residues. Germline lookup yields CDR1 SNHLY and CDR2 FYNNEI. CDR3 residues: CASSSWDSRNQPQHF. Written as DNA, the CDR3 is TGTGCCAGCAGTAGTTGGGACAGTCGCAATCAGCCCCAGCATTTT.

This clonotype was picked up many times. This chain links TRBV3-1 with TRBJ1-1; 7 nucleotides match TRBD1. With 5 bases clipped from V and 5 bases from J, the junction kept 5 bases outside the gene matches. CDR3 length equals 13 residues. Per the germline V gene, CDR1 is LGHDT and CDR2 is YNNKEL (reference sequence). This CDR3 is CASSFSRGTEAFF. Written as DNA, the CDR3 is TGTGCCAGCAGCTTTAGCAGGGGGACTGAAGCTTTCTTT. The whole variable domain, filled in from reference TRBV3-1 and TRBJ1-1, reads DTAVSQTPKYLVTQMGNDKSIKCEQNLGHDTMYWYKQDSKKFLKIMFSYNNKELIINETVPNRFSPKSPDKAHLNLHINSLELGDSAVYFCASSFSRGTEAFFGQGTRLTVV.

CDR3 nucleotide sequence: TGTGCCAGCAGTTATAACAGGGCCCTGAACACTGAAGCTTTCTTT. Translating it yields CASSYNRALNTEAFF. The V and J genes are TRBV27 and TRBJ1-1; D is possibly TRBD1 (6 bases). The CDR3 is 15 amino acids. CDR1 is MNHEY and CDR2 is SMNVEV in the germline V gene (reference sequence). The V gene lost 4 bases and the J gene lost 0 bases, with 12 bases spanning the gap.

The CDR3 region has the DNA TGTGCCAGCAGATTAGGGACTACCAATGAGCAGTTCTTC. This sequence encodes CASRLGTTNEQFF. The gene calls are TRBV28 and TRBJ2-1; TRBD2 agrees at 7 bases. The length of the CDR3 is 13 residues. CDR1 MDHEN and CDR2 SYDVKM come from the germline V gene. V gave up 6 bases and J gave up 6 bases; unmatched junction bases: 5.

Here the CDR3 DNA reads TGTGCCGTCGGGACCAAGATCAATGAGCAGTTCTTC. This translates into CAVGTKINEQFF. V usage is TRBV6-1 and J usage is TRBJ2-1; D could derive from TRBD1 or TRBD2 (5 bases each). The V end lost 11 bases, the J end lost 6 bases, and 14 bases lay between the germline ends. Germline V gene data show CDR1 as MNHNS and CDR2 as SASEGT. The CDR3 covers 12 residues.

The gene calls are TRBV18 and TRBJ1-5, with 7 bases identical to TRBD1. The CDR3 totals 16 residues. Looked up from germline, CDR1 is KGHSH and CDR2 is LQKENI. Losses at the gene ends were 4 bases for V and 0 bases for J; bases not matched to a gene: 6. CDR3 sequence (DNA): TGTGCCAGCTCACTCTACAGGGGCGATAGCAATCAGCCCCAGCATTTT. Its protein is CASSLYRGDSNQPQHF. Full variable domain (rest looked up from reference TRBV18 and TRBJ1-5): NAGVMQNPRHLVRRRGQEARLRCSPMKGHSHVYWYRQLPEEGLKFMVYLQKENIIDESGMPKERFSAEFPKEGPSILRIQQVVRGDSAAYFCASSLYRGDSNQPQHFGDGTRLSIL.

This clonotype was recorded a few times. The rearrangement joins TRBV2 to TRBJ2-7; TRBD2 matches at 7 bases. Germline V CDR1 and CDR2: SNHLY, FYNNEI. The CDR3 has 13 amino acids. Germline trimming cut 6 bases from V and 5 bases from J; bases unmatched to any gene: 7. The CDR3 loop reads CASSLAGPHEQYF. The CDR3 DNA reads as TGTGCCAGCAGCTTAGCGGGTCCACACGAGCAGTACTTC.

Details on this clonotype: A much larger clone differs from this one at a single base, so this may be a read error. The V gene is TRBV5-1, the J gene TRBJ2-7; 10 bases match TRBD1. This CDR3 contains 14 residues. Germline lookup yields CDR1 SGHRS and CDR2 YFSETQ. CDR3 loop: CASSSGTGDSEQYF. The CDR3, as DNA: TGTGCCAGCAGCTCCGGGACAGGGGACAGCGAGCAGTACTTC.

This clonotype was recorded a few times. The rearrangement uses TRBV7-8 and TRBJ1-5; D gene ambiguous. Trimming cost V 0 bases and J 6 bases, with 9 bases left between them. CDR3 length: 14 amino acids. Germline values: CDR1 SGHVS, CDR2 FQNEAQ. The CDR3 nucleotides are TGTGCCAGCAGCTTAGCCCGGTGGGGTCAGCCCCAGCATTTT. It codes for CASSLARWGQPQHF.

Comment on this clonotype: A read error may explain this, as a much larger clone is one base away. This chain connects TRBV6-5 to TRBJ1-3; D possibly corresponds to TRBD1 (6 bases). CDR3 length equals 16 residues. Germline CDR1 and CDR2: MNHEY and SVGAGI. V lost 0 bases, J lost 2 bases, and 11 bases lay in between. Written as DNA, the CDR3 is TGTGCCAGCAGTTACTCGACTAGGACAGCTGGAAACACCATATATTTT. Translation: CASSYSTRTAGNTIYF.

CDR3 protein: CSVATDTQYF. CDR3 DNA: TGCAGCGTTGCTACAGATACGCAGTATTTT. J is TRBJ2-3 and V is TRBV29-1; no clear D. CDR3 size: 10 residues. Germline V gene sequence: CDR1 SQVTM, CDR2 ANQGSEA. Trimming took 4 bases from V and 3 from J, leaving 2 bases between them.

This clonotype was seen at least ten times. The CDR3: CSASPLGGAREQFF. CDR3 bases: TGCAGTGCTAGTCCTTTAGGGGGGGCCCGTGAGCAGTTCTTC. This chain joins TRBV20-1 and TRBJ2-1; the D gene is possibly TRBD2 (7 bases). The length of the CDR3 is 14 residues. The ends were cut back, 3 bases at V and 9 bases at J, with 18 bases in the middle. Germline V CDR1 and CDR2: DFQATT, SNEGSKA (reference sequence).

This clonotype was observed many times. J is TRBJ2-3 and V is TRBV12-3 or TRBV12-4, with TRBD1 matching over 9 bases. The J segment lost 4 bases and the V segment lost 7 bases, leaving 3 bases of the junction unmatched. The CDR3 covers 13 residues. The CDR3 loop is CASTQGAPDTQYF. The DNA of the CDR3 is TGTGCCAGCACACAGGGGGCTCCAGATACGCAGTATTTT.

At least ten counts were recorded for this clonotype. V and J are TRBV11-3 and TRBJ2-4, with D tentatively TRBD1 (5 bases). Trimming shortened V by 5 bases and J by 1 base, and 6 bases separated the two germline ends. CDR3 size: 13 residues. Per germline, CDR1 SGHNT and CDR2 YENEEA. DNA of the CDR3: TGTGCCAGCAGCAAGGGGGCCAAAAACATTCAGTACTTC. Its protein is CASSKGAKNIQYF.

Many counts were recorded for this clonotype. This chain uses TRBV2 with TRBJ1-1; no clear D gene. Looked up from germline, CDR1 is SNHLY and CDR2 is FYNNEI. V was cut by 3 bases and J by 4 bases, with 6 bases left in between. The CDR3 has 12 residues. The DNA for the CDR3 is TGTGCCAGCAGTGATTCGAGCACTGAAGCTTTCTTT. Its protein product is CASSDSSTEAFF.

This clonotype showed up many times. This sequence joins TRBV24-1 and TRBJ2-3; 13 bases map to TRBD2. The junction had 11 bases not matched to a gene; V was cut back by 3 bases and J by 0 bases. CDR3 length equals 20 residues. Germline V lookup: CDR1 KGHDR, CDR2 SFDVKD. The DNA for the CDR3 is TGTGCCACCAGTGATCCTGGAGAAAGGACTAGCGGGGGTAGCACAGATACGCAGTATTTT. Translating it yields CATSDPGERTSGGSTDTQYF.

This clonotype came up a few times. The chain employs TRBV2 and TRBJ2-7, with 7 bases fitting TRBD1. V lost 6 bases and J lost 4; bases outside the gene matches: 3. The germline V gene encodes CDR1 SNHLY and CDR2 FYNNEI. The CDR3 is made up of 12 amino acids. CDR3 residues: CASSADRYEQYF. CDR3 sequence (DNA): TGTGCCAGCAGCGCGGACAGGTACGAGCAGTACTTC.

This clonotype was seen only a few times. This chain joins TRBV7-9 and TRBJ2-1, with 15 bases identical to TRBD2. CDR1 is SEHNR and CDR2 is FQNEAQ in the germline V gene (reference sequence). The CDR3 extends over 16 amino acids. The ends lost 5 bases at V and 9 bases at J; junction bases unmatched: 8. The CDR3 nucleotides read TGTGCCAGCAGCCAAGGGACTAGCGGGGGGCGGGGTGAGCAGTTCTTC. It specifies CASSQGTSGGRGEQFF. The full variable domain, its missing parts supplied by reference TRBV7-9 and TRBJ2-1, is DTGVSQNPRHKITKRGQNVTFRCDPISEHNRLYWYRQTLGQGPEFLTYFQNEAQLEKSRLLSDRFSAERPKGSFSTLEIQRTEQGDSAMYLCASSQGTSGGRGEQFFGPGTRLTVL.

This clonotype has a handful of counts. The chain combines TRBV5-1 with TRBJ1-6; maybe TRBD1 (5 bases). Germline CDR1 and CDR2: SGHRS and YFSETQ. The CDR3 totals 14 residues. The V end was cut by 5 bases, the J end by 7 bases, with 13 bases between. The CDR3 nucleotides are TGCGCCAGCAGGGATGACAGTTGGAATTCACCCCTCCACTTT. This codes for CASRDDSWNSPLHF.

CDR3 DNA sequence: TGTGCCAGCAGGGAGCGGGCTAGCGGGATTCAAGAGACCCAGTACTTC. Protein product: CASRERASGIQETQYF. The V gene is TRBV2, the J gene TRBJ2-5, with 9 bases aligning to TRBD2. This CDR3 spans 16 amino acids. The ends lost 6 bases at V and 2 bases at J; junction bases unmatched: 10. Germline lookup yields CDR1 SNHLY and CDR2 FYNNEI.

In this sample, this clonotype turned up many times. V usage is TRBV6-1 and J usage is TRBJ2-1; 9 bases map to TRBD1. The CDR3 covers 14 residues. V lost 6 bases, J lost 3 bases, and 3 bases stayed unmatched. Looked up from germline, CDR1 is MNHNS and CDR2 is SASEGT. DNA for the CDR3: TGTGCCAGCAGAGCGGGACAGGGCTACAATGAGCAGTTCTTC. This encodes CASRAGQGYNEQFF.

The CDR3: CASSLAPGQPVPTQYF. The CDR3 DNA sequence: TGCGCCAGCAGCTTAGCTCCGGGACAACCCGTCCCGACCCAGTACTTC. This sequence joins TRBV5-1 and TRBJ2-5, with a tentative D call TRBD1 (6 bases). The germline V gene encodes CDR1 SGHRS and CDR2 YFSETQ. The V end was cut by 2 bases, the J end by 7 bases, with 21 bases between. The CDR3 contains 16 residues.

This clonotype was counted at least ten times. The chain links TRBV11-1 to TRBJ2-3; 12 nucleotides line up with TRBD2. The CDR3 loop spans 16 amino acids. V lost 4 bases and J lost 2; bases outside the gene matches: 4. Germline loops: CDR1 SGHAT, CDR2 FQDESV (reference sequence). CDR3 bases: TGTGCCAGCAGCTGGAGACTAGCGGGGGACACAGATACGCAGTATTTT. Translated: CASSWRLAGDTDTQYF.

The CDR3 is CSVEGGSAFF. The DNA of the CDR3 is TGCAGCGTCGAGGGAGGGTCAGCTTTCTTT. V is TRBV29-1 and J is TRBJ1-1; D gene unclear. CDR3 length: 10 residues. V was cut by 6 bases and J by 10 bases, with 12 bases left in between. Germline V gives CDR1 SQVTM, CDR2 ANQGSEA.